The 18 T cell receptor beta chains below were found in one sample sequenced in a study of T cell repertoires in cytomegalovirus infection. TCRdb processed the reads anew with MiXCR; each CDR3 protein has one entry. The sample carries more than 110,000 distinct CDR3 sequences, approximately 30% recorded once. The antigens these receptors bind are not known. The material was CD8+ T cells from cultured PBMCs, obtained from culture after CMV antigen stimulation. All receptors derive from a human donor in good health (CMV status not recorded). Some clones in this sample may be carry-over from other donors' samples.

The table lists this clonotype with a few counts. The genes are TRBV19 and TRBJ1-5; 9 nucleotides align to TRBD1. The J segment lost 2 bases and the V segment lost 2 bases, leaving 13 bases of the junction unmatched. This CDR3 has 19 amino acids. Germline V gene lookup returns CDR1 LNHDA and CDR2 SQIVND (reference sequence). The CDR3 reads CASSITGGALIGGNQPQHF. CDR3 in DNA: TGTGCCAGTAGTATAACAGGGGGCGCGCTCATCGGTGGCAATCAGCCCCAGCATTTT. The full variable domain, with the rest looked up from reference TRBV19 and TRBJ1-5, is DGGITQSPKYLFRKEGQNVTLSCEQNLNHDAMYWYRQDPGQGLRLIYYSQIVNDFQKGDIAEGYSVSREKKESFPLTVTSAQKNPTAFYLCASSITGGALIGGNQPQHFGDGTRLSIL.

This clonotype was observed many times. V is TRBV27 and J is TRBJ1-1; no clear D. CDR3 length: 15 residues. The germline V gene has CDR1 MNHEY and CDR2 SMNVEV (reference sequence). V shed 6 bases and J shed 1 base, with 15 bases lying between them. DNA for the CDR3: TGTGCCAGCAGCAGTGGTTTTTCAGGGAACACTGAAGCTTTCTTT. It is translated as CASSSGFSGNTEAFF.

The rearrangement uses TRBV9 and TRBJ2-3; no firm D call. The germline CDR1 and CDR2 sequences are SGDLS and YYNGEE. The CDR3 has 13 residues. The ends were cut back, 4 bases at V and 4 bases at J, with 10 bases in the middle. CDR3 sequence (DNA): TGTGCCAGCAGCATTCGGTTGGCAGATACGCAGTATTTT. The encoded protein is CASSIRLADTQYF. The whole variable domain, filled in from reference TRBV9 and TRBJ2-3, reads DSGVTQTPKHLITATGQRVTLRCSPRSGDLSVYWYQQSLDQGLQFLIQYYNGEERAKGNILERFSAQQFPDLHSELNLSSLELGDSALYFCASSIRLADTQYFGPGTRLTVL.

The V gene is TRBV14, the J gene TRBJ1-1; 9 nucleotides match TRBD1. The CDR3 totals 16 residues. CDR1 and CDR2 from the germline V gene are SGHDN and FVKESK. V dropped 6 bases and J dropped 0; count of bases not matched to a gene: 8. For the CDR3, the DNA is TGTGCCAGCAGACCCACCGGGACAGGGATGAACACTGAAGCTTTCTTT. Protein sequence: CASRPTGTGMNTEAFF.

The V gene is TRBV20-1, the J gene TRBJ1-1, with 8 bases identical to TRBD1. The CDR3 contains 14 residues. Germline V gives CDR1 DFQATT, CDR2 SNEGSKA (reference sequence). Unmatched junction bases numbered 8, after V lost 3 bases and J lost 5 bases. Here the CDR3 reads CSARRTGTATEAFF. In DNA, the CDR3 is TGCAGTGCTAGGCGGACAGGGACGGCGACTGAAGCTTTCTTT.

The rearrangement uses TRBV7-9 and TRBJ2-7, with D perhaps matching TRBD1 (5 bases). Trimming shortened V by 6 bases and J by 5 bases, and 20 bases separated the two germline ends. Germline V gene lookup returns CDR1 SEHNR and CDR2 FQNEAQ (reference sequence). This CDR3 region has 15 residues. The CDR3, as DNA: TGTGCCAGCAGTCCAGGGTACTCCCTTAATGACGAGCAGTACTTC. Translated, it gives CASSPGYSLNDEQYF.

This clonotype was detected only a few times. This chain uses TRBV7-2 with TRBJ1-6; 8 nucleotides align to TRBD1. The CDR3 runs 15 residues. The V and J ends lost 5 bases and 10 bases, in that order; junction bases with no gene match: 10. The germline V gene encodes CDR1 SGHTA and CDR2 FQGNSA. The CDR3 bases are TGTGCCAGCAGCCCCCGGACAGGGCGGGAGTCACCCCTCCACTTT. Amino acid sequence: CASSPRTGRESPLHF.

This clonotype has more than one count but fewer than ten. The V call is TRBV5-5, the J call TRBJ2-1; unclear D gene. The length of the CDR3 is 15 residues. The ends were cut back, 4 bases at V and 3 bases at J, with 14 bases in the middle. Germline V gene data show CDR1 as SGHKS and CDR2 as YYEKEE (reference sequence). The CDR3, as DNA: TGTGCCAGCAGCCCCCGTTCCGGCCTCTACAATGAGCAGTTCTTC. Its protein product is CASSPRSGLYNEQFF.

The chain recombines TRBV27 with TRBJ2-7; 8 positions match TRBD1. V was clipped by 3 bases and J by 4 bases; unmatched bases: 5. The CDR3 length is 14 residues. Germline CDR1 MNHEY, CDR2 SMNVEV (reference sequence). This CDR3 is CASSFYQGAYEQYF. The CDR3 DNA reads TGTGCCAGCAGTTTTTATCAGGGGGCTTACGAGCAGTACTTC.

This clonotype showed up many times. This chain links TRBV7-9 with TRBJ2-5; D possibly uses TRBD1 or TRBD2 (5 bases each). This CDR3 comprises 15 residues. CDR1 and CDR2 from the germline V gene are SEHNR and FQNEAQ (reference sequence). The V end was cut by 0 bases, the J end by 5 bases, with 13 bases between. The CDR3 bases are TGTGCCAGCAGCTTAGCGGGACCGCCGGATGAGACCCAGTACTTC. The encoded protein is CASSLAGPPDETQYF.

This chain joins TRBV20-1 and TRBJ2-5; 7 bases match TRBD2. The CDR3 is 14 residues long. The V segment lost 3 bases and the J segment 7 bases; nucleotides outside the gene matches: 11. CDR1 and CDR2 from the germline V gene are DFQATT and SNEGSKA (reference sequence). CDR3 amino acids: CSASALAAKGTQYF. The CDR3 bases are TGCAGTGCTAGCGCGCTAGCGGCCAAAGGGACCCAGTACTTC.

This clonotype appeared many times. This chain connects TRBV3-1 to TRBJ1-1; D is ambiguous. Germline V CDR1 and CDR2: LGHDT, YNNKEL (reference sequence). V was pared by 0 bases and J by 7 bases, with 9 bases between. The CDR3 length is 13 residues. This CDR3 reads CASSQEAYNEAFF. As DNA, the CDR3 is TGTGCCAGCAGCCAAGAAGCCTACAATGAAGCTTTCTTT.

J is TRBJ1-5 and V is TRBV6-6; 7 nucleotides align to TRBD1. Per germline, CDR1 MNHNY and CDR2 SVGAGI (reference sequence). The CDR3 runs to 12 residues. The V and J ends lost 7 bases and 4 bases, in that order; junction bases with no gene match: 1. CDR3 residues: CASKGANQPQHF. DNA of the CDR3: TGTGCCAGCAAGGGGGCAAATCAGCCCCAGCATTTT.

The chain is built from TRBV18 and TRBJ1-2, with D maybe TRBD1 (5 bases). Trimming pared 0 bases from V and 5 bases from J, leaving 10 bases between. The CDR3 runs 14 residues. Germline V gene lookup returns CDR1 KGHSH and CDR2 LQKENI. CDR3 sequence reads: CASSPPAGWYGYTF. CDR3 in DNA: TGTGCCAGCTCACCACCGGCAGGGTGGTATGGCTACACCTTC.

CDR3 sequence reads: CSVEDAPSFIYNEQFF. CDR3 nucleotide sequence: TGCAGCGTTGAAGATGCTCCCAGTTTTATCTACAATGAGCAGTTCTTC. The chain couples TRBV29-1 to TRBJ2-1; no definite D call. Germline V gene lookup returns CDR1 SQVTM and CDR2 ANQGSEA. V was clipped by 0 bases and J by 3 bases, with 15 bases between them. The CDR3 loop spans 16 amino acids.

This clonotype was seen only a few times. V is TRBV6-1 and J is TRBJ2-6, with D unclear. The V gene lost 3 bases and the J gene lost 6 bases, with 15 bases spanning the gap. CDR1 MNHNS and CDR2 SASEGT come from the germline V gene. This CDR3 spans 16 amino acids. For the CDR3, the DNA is TGTGCCAGCAGTGACGAAGACCTCCTTGCGGCCAACGTCCTGACTTTC. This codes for CASSDEDLLAANVLTF.

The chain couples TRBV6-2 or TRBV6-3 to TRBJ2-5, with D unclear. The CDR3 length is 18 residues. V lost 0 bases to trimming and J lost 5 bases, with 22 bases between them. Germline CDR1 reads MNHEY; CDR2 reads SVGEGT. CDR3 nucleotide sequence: TGTGCCAGCAGTTACTCGATACTCGTGCAGCGTCCAAGGGAGACCCAGTACTTC. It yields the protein CASSYSILVQRPRETQYF.

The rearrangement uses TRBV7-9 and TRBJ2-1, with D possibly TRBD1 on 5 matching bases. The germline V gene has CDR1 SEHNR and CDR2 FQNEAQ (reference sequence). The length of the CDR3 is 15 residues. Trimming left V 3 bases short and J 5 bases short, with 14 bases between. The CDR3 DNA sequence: TGTGCCAGCAGCTTTGAAGGGGCATCGGACAATGAGCAGTTCTTC. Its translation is CASSFEGASDNEQFF.